The 31 T cell receptor beta chains listed next were all sequenced from one sample in a study of blood T cell repertoires in COVID-19. TCRdb keeps only in-frame clones here, not all; method: immunoSEQ multiplex PCR. This table holds some 200,000 clones, approximately 83% found once. Sequenced input: PBMCs or T cells enriched from blood (not recorded which). These receptors all stem from a middle-aged man who had recovered from COVID-19.

This chain connects TRBV29-1 to TRBJ1-1; 8 bases are shared with TRBD1. The CDR3 has 14 amino acids. CDR1 is SQVTM, CDR2 ANQGSEA, per germline. The junction had 9 bases not matched to a gene; V was cut back by 7 bases and J by 2 bases. CDR3 protein: CSGTGQGFNTEAFF. In DNA form, the CDR3 reads TGCAGCGGTACTGGACAGGGTTTCAACACTGAAGCTTTCTTT.

In DNA, the CDR3 is TGTGCCAGCAGCTTGGGGGGGCCGGGACAGGGGTCCACCTACAATGAGCAGTTCTTC. Its protein product is CASSLGGPGQGSTYNEQFF. The chain is built from TRBV5-4 and TRBJ2-1; 10 positions match TRBD1. CDR3 length: 19 amino acids. After removal of 0 bases from V and 2 bases from J, the junction contained 11 bases not matched to a gene. Germline lookup yields CDR1 SGHNT and CDR2 YYREEE (reference sequence).

V and J are TRBV3-1 (or the pseudogene TRBV3-2) and TRBJ2-5; 12 nucleotides line up with TRBD1. In germline, CDR1 is LGHDT, CDR2 YNNKEL (reference sequence). The CDR3 runs to 16 residues. V lost 1 base, J lost 12 bases, and 12 bases stayed unmatched. CDR3 nucleotide sequence: TGTGCCAGCAGCCAAGCCGGGACAGGGGGCGCCGGGGTCAAGTACTTC. Amino acid sequence: CASSQAGTGGAGVKYF.

This clone was detected only once. The J gene is TRBJ2-7, the V gene TRBV2; 10 bases agree with TRBD1. The germline V gene has CDR1 SNHLY and CDR2 FYNNEI. CDR3 length: 15 amino acids. V trimming: 4 bases; J trimming: 6 bases; junction bases outside the gene matches: 9. CDR3 sequence (DNA): TGTGCCAGCAGTGGTCTTATTGGGACAGGGGCCGAGCAGTACTTC. Its protein is CASSGLIGTGAEQYF.

The rearrangement links TRBV30 to TRBJ1-2; perhaps TRBD1 as D (6 bases). This CDR3 has 14 residues. Germline V gene sequence: CDR1 GTSNPN, CDR2 SVGIG (reference sequence). Trimming removed 3 bases from V and 1 base from J, with 12 bases in between. DNA of the CDR3: TGTGCCTGGAGACAGGGTCGGGGTAACTATGGCTACACCTTC. It codes for CAWRQGRGNYGYTF.

V usage is TRBV4-1 and J usage is TRBJ2-7, with TRBD2 matching over 11 bases. Germline CDR1 MGHRA, CDR2 YSYEKL. J was trimmed by 4 bases and V by 2 bases; bases with no gene match: 10. This CDR3 comprises 17 residues. CDR3 amino acids: CASSQISSGGALYEQYF. Written as DNA, the CDR3 is TGCGCCAGCAGCCAAATCAGTAGCGGGGGGGCCCTTTACGAGCAGTACTTC.

The chain joins TRBV5-1 to TRBJ2-5, with unresolved D. V dropped 3 bases and J dropped 1 base, with 10 bases sitting between them. The germline gives CDR1 SGHRS, CDR2 YFSETQ. The CDR3 consists of 14 residues. The CDR3 loop is CASSSTGFQETQYF. DNA of the CDR3: TGCGCCAGCAGCTCGACCGGGTTCCAAGAGACCCAGTACTTC.

The V and J genes are TRBV25-1 and TRBJ1-1; D might be TRBD1 (5 bases). Germline assignment: CDR1 MGHDK and CDR2 SYGVNS. CDR3 length: 16 residues. V was pared by 6 bases and J by 4 bases, with 21 bases between. The CDR3 DNA follows: TGTGCCAGCAGGCCCGAATTCAGGGTGGAAACCACTGAAGCTTTCTTT. Protein sequence: CASRPEFRVETTEAFF.

V is TRBV2 and J is TRBJ1-3; D perhaps matches TRBD1 (5 bases). Germline V gene lookup returns CDR1 SNHLY and CDR2 FYNNEI. Trimming cost V 6 bases and J 0 bases, with 6 bases left between them. The CDR3 has 13 amino acids. The CDR3 sequence: CASRQVSGNTIYF. The CDR3 coding sequence is TGTGCCAGCAGACAGGTCTCTGGAAACACCATATATTTT.

The genes are TRBV4-1 and TRBJ1-5; 7 positions agree with TRBD1. The CDR3 length is 15 residues. Trimming at V came to 4 bases and at J to 6 bases, leaving 9 bases not matched to a gene. Germline V gene sequence: CDR1 MGHRA, CDR2 YSYEKL. The CDR3 loop is CASSPETGVVQPQHF. The CDR3 DNA reads as TGCGCCAGCAGCCCAGAAACAGGGGTTGTTCAGCCCCAGCATTTT.

This chain joins TRBV29-1 and TRBJ1-4, with 8 bases identical to TRBD1. Germline assignment: CDR1 SQVTM and CDR2 ANQGSEA. V was clipped by 4 bases and J by 8 bases; unmatched bases: 12. The CDR3 has 15 amino acids. The CDR3 bases are TGCAGCGTTGGAGACAGGGGTGGCGTCCAGGAAAAACTGTTTTTT. This encodes CSVGDRGGVQEKLFF. Looking up the rest from reference TRBV29-1 and TRBJ1-4 gives the full variable domain: SAVISQKPSRDICQRGTSLTIQCQVDSQVTMMFWYRQQPGQSLTLIATANQGSEATYESGFVIDKFPISRPNLTFSTLTVSNMSPEDSSIYLCSVGDRGGVQEKLFFGSGTQLSVL.

This chain uses TRBV6-4 with TRBJ2-1; 10 bases match TRBD1. The CDR3 has 17 amino acids. With 0 bases clipped from V and 3 bases from J, the junction kept 5 bases outside the gene matches. In germline, CDR1 is MRHNA, CDR2 SNTAGT. CDR3 protein: CASSDSMGQGFYNEQFF. The CDR3 nucleotides are TGTGCCAGCAGTGACTCGATGGGACAGGGGTTCTACAATGAGCAGTTCTTC.

The V gene is TRBV27, the J gene TRBJ2-7, with 7 bases matching TRBD1. Trimming removed 1 base from V and 6 bases from J; junction bases left unmatched: 3. CDR1 is MNHEY and CDR2 is SMNVEV in the germline V gene (reference sequence). The CDR3 is 13 amino acids. CDR3 loop: CASSLLGGREQYF. DNA of the CDR3: TGTGCCAGCAGTTTATTAGGGGGCCGCGAGCAGTACTTC.

The V gene is TRBV5-6, the J gene TRBJ1-2; TRBD1 aligns across 7 bases. Trimming took 3 bases from V and 2 from J; bases not matched to a gene: 10. CDR1 is SGHDT, CDR2 YYEEEE, per germline. This CDR3 region has 16 residues. CDR3: CASSSLGTAGNYGYTF. In nucleotides, the CDR3 is TGTGCCAGCAGCTCGCTAGGGACAGCTGGGAACTATGGCTACACCTTC.

The V and J genes are TRBV7-2 and TRBJ2-1; TRBD2 might be the D (5 bases). V was shortened by 4 bases and J by 10 bases, with 11 bases between the two germline ends. Germline loops: CDR1 SGHTA, CDR2 FQGNSA. CDR3 length equals 12 residues. The CDR3 spells CASSSPPGEQFF. For the CDR3, the DNA is TGTGCCAGCAGCTCACCTCCGGGAGAGCAGTTCTTC.

This chain links TRBV20-1 with TRBJ1-2; a weak D match, TRBD1 (5 bases). CDR1 is DFQATT and CDR2 is SNEGSKA in the germline V gene (reference sequence). Trimming shortened V by 3 bases and J by 6 bases, and 11 bases separated the two germline ends. The length of the CDR3 is 12 residues. The CDR3: CSASLRVDGYTF. The CDR3 DNA reads as TGCAGTGCTAGTCTCAGGGTTGATGGCTACACCTTC.

The chain uses TRBV2 and TRBJ1-1; D is ambiguous. V lost 7 bases, J lost 5 bases, and 23 bases lay in between. Germline-derived CDR1 and CDR2 are SNHLY and FYNNEI. The CDR3 length is 16 residues. CDR3 amino acids: CASTRSGGPERTEAFF. CDR3 nucleotides: TGTGCCAGCACTCGAAGCGGAGGGCCCGAACGGACTGAAGCTTTCTTT.

This chain connects TRBV7-2 to TRBJ1-1; the D gene is possibly TRBD1 (5 bases). V was pared by 0 bases and J by 4 bases, with 9 bases between. This CDR3 region has 14 residues. CDR1 is SGHTA and CDR2 is FQGNSA in the germline V gene. For the CDR3, the DNA is TGTGCCAGCAGCTTAGCGGGGCAGGGCACTGAAGCTTTCTTT. Translation: CASSLAGQGTEAFF.

The rearrangement uses TRBV3-1 (or the pseudogene TRBV3-2) and TRBJ1-5; 9 bases agree with TRBD1. With 4 bases clipped from V and 4 bases from J, the junction kept 2 bases outside the gene matches. This CDR3 contains 14 residues. Germline lookup yields CDR1 LGHDT and CDR2 YNNKEL (reference sequence). The CDR3 region is CASSPGQGNQPQHF. CDR3 nucleotide sequence: TGTGCCAGCAGCCCGGGACAGGGTAATCAGCCCCAGCATTTT.

The chain combines TRBV19 with TRBJ2-7; TRBD2 matches 11 bases. Germline lookup yields CDR1 LNHDA and CDR2 SQIVND (reference sequence). CDR3 length: 14 residues. Trimming cost V 6 bases and J 10 bases; bases outside gene matches: 11. This chain's CDR3 is CASSKFLLAGEQYF. DNA of the CDR3: TGTGCCAGTAGCAAGTTCCTACTAGCGGGGGAACAGTACTTC.

This rearrangement joins TRBV6-4 to TRBJ2-1; D is ambiguous. V lost 3 bases and J lost 8, with 14 bases in between. Germline CDR1 MRHNA, CDR2 SNTAGT. The CDR3 consists of 14 residues. In nucleotides, the CDR3 is TGTGCCAGCAGTGATTACGACACAATCCATGAGCAGTTCTTC. Its translation: CASSDYDTIHEQFF.

V gene TRBV18 combines with J gene TRBJ2-3, with 11 bases matching TRBD2. The germline gives CDR1 KGHSH, CDR2 LQKENI. The CDR3 loop spans 16 amino acids. V dropped 4 bases and J dropped 0; count of bases not matched to a gene: 3. CDR3 DNA sequence: TGTGCCAGCTCACAGACTAGCGGGGCTAGCACAGATACGCAGTATTTT. Translation: CASSQTSGASTDTQYF. The whole variable domain, filled in from reference TRBV18 and TRBJ2-3, reads NAGVMQNPRHLVRRRGQEARLRCSPMKGHSHVYWYRQLPEEGLKFMVYLQKENIIDESGMPKERFSAEFPKEGPSILRIQQVVRGDSAAYFCASSQTSGASTDTQYFGPGTRLTVL.

The gene calls are TRBV3-1 (or the pseudogene TRBV3-2) and TRBJ1-5; no definite D call. The germline V and J ends were trimmed by 0 bases and 5 bases, with 5 bases remaining between them. Germline lookup yields CDR1 LGHDT and CDR2 YNNKEL (reference sequence). The CDR3 sequence is 13 residues long. CDR3 nucleotides: TGTGCCAGCAGCCAAGACAGTTATCAGCCCCAGCATTTT. This codes for CASSQDSYQPQHF.

The genes are TRBV14 and TRBJ2-5; 9 nucleotides line up with TRBD1. The CDR3 length is 16 residues. Germline values: CDR1 SGHDN, CDR2 FVKESK. J gave up 2 bases and V 3 bases, and 7 bases lay outside the gene matches. This CDR3 is CASSQVLQGAQETQYF. CDR3 sequence (DNA): TGTGCCAGCAGCCAGGTTCTACAGGGGGCACAAGAGACCCAGTACTTC.

The chain uses TRBV3-1 (or the pseudogene TRBV3-2) and TRBJ2-5; TRBD2 is a possible D gene (5 bases). This CDR3 is built from 12 residues. Trimming left V 6 bases short and J 6 bases short, with 11 bases between. Germline loops: CDR1 LGHDT, CDR2 YNNKEL (reference sequence). The CDR3 here is CASRDGGQTQYF. CDR3 nucleotides: TGTGCCAGCAGGGATGGCGGGCAGACCCAGTACTTC.

J is TRBJ1-1 and V is TRBV19; D may be TRBD1 (6 bases). Germline CDR1 reads LNHDA; CDR2 reads SQIVND (reference sequence). The V and J ends lost 2 bases and 1 base respectively, with 11 bases between them. The CDR3 is 15 residues long. The CDR3 loop reads CASSIQGQSNTEAFF. For the CDR3, the DNA is TGTGCCAGTAGTATACAGGGACAATCGAACACTGAAGCTTTCTTT.

The chain combines TRBV30 with TRBJ1-2; D remains unclear. CDR3 length equals 12 residues. Per the germline V gene, CDR1 is GTSNPN and CDR2 is SVGIG (reference sequence). The germline V and J ends were trimmed by 2 bases and 4 bases, with 8 bases remaining between them. The CDR3 here is CAWSLEFYGYTF. The CDR3 DNA is TGTGCCTGGAGTTTAGAGTTCTATGGCTACACCTTC.

The V gene is TRBV19, the J gene TRBJ1-5, with D hard to call. Germline V gene data show CDR1 as LNHDA and CDR2 as SQIVND (reference sequence). V lost 4 bases, J lost 4 bases, and 8 bases lay in between. CDR3 length: 13 amino acids. CDR3 in DNA: TGTGCCAGTAGTACACAACAAAATCAGCCCCAGCATTTT. Its protein is CASSTQQNQPQHF.

The gene calls are TRBV18 and TRBJ2-7; D is undetermined. Germline CDR1 KGHSH, CDR2 LQKENI. Trimming shortened V by 2 bases and J by 4 bases, and 6 bases separated the two germline ends. The CDR3 loop spans 12 amino acids. DNA for the CDR3: TGTGCCAGCTCACCATCCGTATACGAGCAGTACTTC. Encoded protein: CASSPSVYEQYF.

V is TRBV5-1 and J is TRBJ1-1; TRBD1 matches at 9 bases. Trimming cost V 2 bases and J 5 bases; bases outside gene matches: 4. The CDR3 has 14 residues. Per germline, CDR1 SGHRS and CDR2 YFSETQ. For the CDR3, the DNA is TGCGCCAGCAGCTTAGGACAGGGGAAAACTGAAGCTTTCTTT. Its protein is CASSLGQGKTEAFF.

In this sample, this clone turned up a few times. This chain joins TRBV4-2 and TRBJ2-6; 8 nucleotides agree with TRBD1. Germline trimming cut 2 bases from V and 5 bases from J; bases unmatched to any gene: 8. This CDR3 spans 17 amino acids. The germline CDR1 and CDR2 sequences are LGHNA and YNFKEQ. CDR3 DNA: TGTGCCAGCAGCCAAAGTCAGGGGGCGAGCTGGGCCAACGTCCTGACTTTC. As protein: CASSQSQGASWANVLTF.